The 19 T cell receptor beta chains given below trace back to one sample, sequenced in a study of graft-versus-host responses after intestinal transplantation. Antigen specificity for these receptors is unknown. This table comes from immunoSEQ multiplex PCR, and its TCRdb copy is limited to in-frame clones, with some not included. Of 38,000 or so clones listed, 85% to 95% were seen once; the top ten hold 0.5% to 0.55%. Source: unstimulated CD8+ T cells sorted from spleen or lymph node cells, taken before transplant. The receptor source for this set is a human donor who was the organ donor for an intestinal transplant.

The chain carries TRBV4-1 and TRBJ1-1; D is perhaps TRBD1 (6 bases). The CDR3 loop spans 12 amino acids. Per germline, CDR1 MGHRA and CDR2 YSYEKL. Trimming pared 4 bases from V and 7 bases from J, leaving 10 bases between. The CDR3 region is CASSRPDSEAFF. The CDR3 nucleotides read TGCGCCAGCAGCCGCCCGGACAGTGAAGCTTTCTTT.

The chain employs TRBV6-4 and TRBJ2-2; 8 positions agree with TRBD1. The ends lost 1 base at V and 3 bases at J; junction bases unmatched: 7. The CDR3 has 17 residues. The V gene's germline CDR1 is MRHNA and CDR2 SNTAGT. CDR3 residues: CASSDWGQAGDTGELFF. CDR3 sequence (DNA): TGTGCCAGCAGTGACTGGGGACAGGCAGGTGACACCGGGGAGCTGTTTTTT.

The chain joins TRBV7-8 to TRBJ1-1, with 7 bases identical to TRBD1. Per germline, CDR1 SGHVS and CDR2 FQNEAQ. The CDR3 sequence is 16 residues long. Trimming at V came to 5 bases and at J to 1 base, leaving 10 bases not matched to a gene. The CDR3 DNA sequence: TGTGCCAGCAGCCCTAGTGGGGACAGACCGAACACTGAAGCTTTCTTT. The encoded protein is CASSPSGDRPNTEAFF.

In DNA, the CDR3 is TGTGCCAGCGGGTCCTACAATGAGCAGTTCTTC. Its protein product is CASGSYNEQFF. The chain combines TRBV6-6 with TRBJ2-1; D not resolved. The CDR3 consists of 11 residues. Germline V lookup: CDR1 MNHNY, CDR2 SVGAGI (reference sequence). V lost 8 bases to trimming and J lost 1 base, with 3 bases between them.

V gene TRBV21-1 combines with J gene TRBJ1-5. TRBV21-1 has pseudogene status. This CDR3 spans 16 amino acids. The CDR3 DNA follows: TGTGCCAGCAGAGAGTCTACTTTACAATGCTATCAGCCCCAGCATTTT. Amino acids: CASRESTLQCYQPQHF.

J is TRBJ1-5 and V is TRBV4-3; 7 bases fit TRBD1. The CDR3 consists of 14 residues. The junction had 6 bases not matched to a gene; V was cut back by 2 bases and J by 8 bases. Germline CDR1 LGHNA, CDR2 YSLEER. CDR3 in amino acids: CASSQYQGDEPQHF. As DNA, the CDR3 is TGCGCCAGCAGCCAATATCAGGGGGACGAGCCCCAGCATTTT.

The chain links TRBV27 to TRBJ2-7; the D is unclear. From germline, CDR1 is MNHEY and CDR2 SMNVEV (reference sequence). The V end lost 3 bases, the J end lost 2 bases, and 8 bases lay between the germline ends. The CDR3 runs to 13 residues. CDR3 nucleotides: TGTGCCAGCAGTTTGAGCAGGCCCTACGAGCAGTACTTC. It codes for CASSLSRPYEQYF.

The chain uses TRBV7-2 and TRBJ2-2, with D unresolved. This CDR3 region has 13 residues. V was shortened by 5 bases and J by 8 bases, with 12 bases between the two germline ends. Germline CDR1 reads SGHTA; CDR2 reads FQGNSA. The CDR3: CASSGSVVGELFF. Here the CDR3 DNA reads TGTGCCAGCAGCGGTTCGGTGGTTGGGGAGCTGTTTTTT. Combining the CDR3 with reference TRBV7-2 and TRBJ2-2 gives the whole variable domain GAGVSQSPSNKVTEKGKDVELRCDPISGHTALYWYRQSLGQGLEFLIYFQGNSAPDKSGLPSDRFSAERTGGSVSTLTIQRTQQEDSAVYLCASSGSVVGELFFGEGSRLTVL.

The chain is built from TRBV25-1 and TRBJ2-2; possible D gene TRBD1, 5 bases. Looked up from germline, CDR1 is MGHDK and CDR2 is SYGVNS. Trimming stripped 5 bases from V and 0 bases from J, with 10 bases between. The CDR3 runs 15 residues. The CDR3 DNA reads as TGTGCCAGCAGTTTGGGGCAGGCGAACACCGGGGAGCTGTTTTTT. It encodes CASSLGQANTGELFF.

This sequence joins TRBV11-2 and TRBJ2-7, with TRBD1 as a possible D gene (6 bases). The V gene's germline CDR1 is SGHAT and CDR2 FQNNGV. The CDR3 covers 13 residues. Trimming pared 5 bases from V and 2 bases from J, leaving 10 bases between. For the CDR3, the DNA is TGTGCCAGCAGCCCTGGACAGACCTACGAGCAGTACTTC. Encoded protein: CASSPGQTYEQYF.

The rearrangement uses TRBV7-6 and TRBJ1-1; D not resolved. The CDR3 runs to 14 residues. Trimming shortened V by 5 bases and J by 2 bases, and 12 bases separated the two germline ends. Per the germline V gene, CDR1 is SGHVS and CDR2 is FNYEAQ. CDR3: CASSPETVNTEAFF. The CDR3 nucleotides read TGTGCCAGCAGCCCAGAGACCGTAAACACTGAAGCTTTCTTT.

The J gene is TRBJ2-2, the V gene TRBV7-9; D is unresolved. Trimming shortened V by 2 bases and J by 4 bases, and 8 bases separated the two germline ends. Germline V gene lookup returns CDR1 SEHNR and CDR2 FQNEAQ (reference sequence). The CDR3 is 14 residues long. The CDR3 DNA sequence: TGTGCCAGCAGCTTAATCCATTCCACCGGGGAGCTGTTTTTT. Translated: CASSLIHSTGELFF.

V is TRBV9 and J is TRBJ2-7; TRBD1 aligns across 7 bases. J was trimmed by 6 bases and V by 2 bases; bases with no gene match: 11. The CDR3 contains 15 residues. Germline V gene data show CDR1 as SGDLS and CDR2 as YYNGEE. The CDR3 bases are TGTGCCAGCAGCGTCAACAACCGACAGGGCGGCGAGCAGTACTTC. Its translation is CASSVNNRQGGEQYF.

The chain carries TRBV6-5 and TRBJ2-4; 7 bases are shared with TRBD2. V dropped 3 bases and J dropped 3; count of bases not matched to a gene: 5. Looked up from germline, CDR1 is MNHEY and CDR2 is SVGAGI. The CDR3 length is 15 residues. The CDR3: CASSYGREGKNIQYF. DNA of the CDR3: TGTGCCAGCAGTTATGGCAGGGAGGGCAAAAACATTCAGTACTTC.

The chain couples TRBV6-6 to TRBJ2-5; D is ambiguous. Trimming stripped 9 bases from V and 2 bases from J, with 1 base between. The germline CDR1 and CDR2 sequences are MNHNY and SVGAGI (reference sequence). The CDR3 runs to 9 residues. CDR3 sequence reads: CARQETQYF. CDR3 DNA sequence: TGTGCCAGACAAGAGACCCAGTACTTC.

DNA for the CDR3: TGTGCCAGCAGCTTAATACCTAGCGACTTCAATGAGCAGTTCTTC. Translated, it gives CASSLIPSDFNEQFF. The J gene is TRBJ2-1, the V gene TRBV7-3, with D possibly matching TRBD2 (6 bases). Trimming shortened V by 1 base and J by 6 bases, and 13 bases separated the two germline ends. The CDR3 contains 15 residues. Germline V lookup: CDR1 SGHTA, CDR2 FQGTGA.

The chain uses TRBV27 and TRBJ1-2; 8 nucleotides agree with TRBD1. Germline V CDR1 and CDR2: MNHEY, SMNVEV (reference sequence). The length of the CDR3 is 15 residues. Unmatched junction bases numbered 10, after V lost 4 bases and J lost 6 bases. The CDR3 DNA reads as TGTGCCAGCAGTTCCACCTTGGACAGGGAGGATGGCTACACCTTC. Its protein is CASSSTLDREDGYTF.

CDR3: CASSLTRGHHNQPQHF. The CDR3 nucleotides read TGTGCCAGCAGCTTAACCCGGGGACACCACAATCAGCCCCAGCATTTT. J is TRBJ1-5 and V is TRBV5-6; D may be TRBD1 (6 bases). Looked up from germline, CDR1 is SGHDT and CDR2 is YYEEEE. The CDR3 spans 16 residues. V was pared by 2 bases and J by 3 bases, with 15 bases between.

Here the CDR3 reads CSVGTASPYEQYF. The CDR3 bases are TGCAGCGTTGGGACAGCTTCTCCCTACGAGCAGTACTTC. The rearrangement joins TRBV29-1 to TRBJ2-7, with a weak D call TRBD1 (6 bases). V lost 4 bases, J lost 2 bases, and 12 bases lay in between. The CDR3 covers 13 residues. Looked up from germline, CDR1 is SQVTM and CDR2 is ANQGSEA.